What follows describes a single T cell receptor (beta chain). The sample originates from a study of T cell changes during pregnancy in multiple sclerosis. From germline, CDR1 is SGHRS and CDR2 YFSETQ. This CDR3 region has 13 residues. With 2 bases removed from V and 4 bases from J, the gap between germline ends came to 10 bases. Libraries were prepared by immunoSEQ multiplex PCR; TCRdb keeps only in-frame clonotypes and omits some of them. The data contain more than 75,000 clones, about 95% of them seen just once; the ten biggest clones take up 2.5%. The material sequenced was peripheral blood, taken in the third trimester of pregnancy. The sequence derives from a female donor with multiple sclerosis, enrolled in a pregnancy study. The rearrangement uses TRBV5-1 and TRBJ2-7; a possible D gene is TRBD1 (5 bases). In DNA, the CDR3 is TGCGCCAGCAGCTTTGTAGGGGAATACGAGCAGTACTTC. This encodes CASSFVGEYEQYF. Based on the CDR3 plus reference TRBV5-1 and TRBJ2-7, the full variable domain is KAGVTQTPRYLIKTRGQQVTLSCSPISGHRSVSWYQQTPGQGLQFLFEYFSETQRNKGNFPGRFSGRQFSNSRSEMNVSTLELGDSALYLCASSFVGEYEQYFGPGTRLTVT.